The 6 T cell receptor beta chains given below trace back to one sample, sequenced in a study of CD8 T cells in ankylosing spondylitis. General study points: What appeared characteristic of ankylosing spondylitis blood was a TCR beta motif of about eight highly homologous variants.

Via MiXCR, TCRdb re-called the 5' RACE reads, giving one row per CDR3 protein. The sample holds about 450,000 distinct CDR3 sequences, roughly a quarter seen once. No antigen is known for these receptors. Source material: blood, either unsorted or a sorted T cell fraction (not recorded which). The receptors were gathered from a male donor with ankylosing spondylitis.

This clonotype was seen more than once but under ten times. V usage is TRBV4-2 and J usage is TRBJ2-1; D is perhaps TRBD2 (6 bases). CDR1 is LGHNA, CDR2 YNFKEQ, per germline. The CDR3 sequence is 14 residues long. The V gene lost 0 bases and the J gene lost 8 bases, with 11 bases spanning the gap. CDR3 region: CASSQEPSADEQFF. In DNA, the CDR3 is TGTGCCAGCAGCCAAGAGCCTAGCGCCGATGAGCAGTTCTTC.

This clonotype was seen only once. CDR3 DNA: TGTGCCAGCAGGACAGTTTCCTACGAGCAGTACTTC. Protein product: CASRTVSYEQYF. The V gene is TRBV6-6, the J gene TRBJ2-7; D is perhaps TRBD1 (5 bases). CDR1 MNHNY and CDR2 SVGAGI come from the germline V gene (reference sequence). CDR3 length: 12 residues. Between the trimmed V and J ends, which lost 6 bases and 1 base, there was a span of 7 bases.

In this sample, this clonotype turned up a few times. The rearrangement uses TRBV20-1 and TRBJ1-1; D gene unclear. Germline V CDR1 and CDR2: DFQATT, SNEGSKA (reference sequence). Trimming stripped 4 bases from V and 4 bases from J, with 10 bases between. The CDR3 totals 12 residues. The CDR3 sequence is CSAKGDPTEAFF. As DNA, the CDR3 is TGCAGTGCTAAGGGAGACCCCACTGAAGCTTTCTTT.

This clonotype was recorded a few times. V is TRBV14 and J is TRBJ2-1, with 10 bases identical to TRBD2. Germline CDR1 SGHDN, CDR2 FVKESK. The length of the CDR3 is 17 residues. The V gene end was trimmed by 0 bases and the J gene end by 9 bases; junction bases not matched to a gene: 11. The CDR3, as DNA: TGTGCCAGCAGCCAAGACTTCTCGAGCGGGAGGGCCGTTGAGCAGTTCTTC. The encoded protein is CASSQDFSSGRAVEQFF.

V gene TRBV4-1 combines with J gene TRBJ2-3; D perhaps matches TRBD2 (6 bases). The CDR3 covers 17 residues. Germline V CDR1 and CDR2: MGHRA, YSYEKL. V lost 0 bases to trimming and J lost 1 base, with 14 bases between them. The CDR3 DNA reads TGCGCCAGCAGCCAAGACTGGGCGGGACGAGGCACAGATACGCAGTATTTT. Encoded protein: CASSQDWAGRGTDTQYF.

This clonotype was observed a handful of times. The chain has TRBV5-1 and TRBJ1-1, with 7 bases that match TRBD1. Germline V CDR1 and CDR2: SGHRS, YFSETQ. V lost 6 bases and J lost 2; bases outside the gene matches: 7. The CDR3 has 14 amino acids. CDR3 residues: CASKEGGLNTEAFF. Written as DNA, the CDR3 is TGCGCCAGCAAGGAAGGGGGCTTAAACACTGAAGCTTTCTTT.